These 28 T cell receptor beta chains came from one sample sequenced in a study of blood T cell repertoires in COVID-19 (dated by TCRdb to the early 2020s). Receptor libraries were prepared by the immunoSEQ multiplex PCR assay. TCRdb re-hosts the immuneACCESS table, in-frame sequences only. Its copies lack some clones; in the studies checked, an unresolved V gene accounts for under half of them, and the cause for the rest is not known. This sample comprises 200,000 to 250,000 clones, about 91% of them detected only once. 1% to 1.5% of the sample belongs to the ten largest clones. Source material: peripheral blood. These receptors were obtained from a young man with acute or convalescent COVID-19.

The CDR3 region is CSGQSSYEQYF. The CDR3, as DNA: TGCAGTGGGCAGTCCTCCTACGAGCAGTACTTC. J is TRBJ2-7 and V is TRBV20-1, with D unresolved. Trimming took off 7 bases at V and 0 bases at J, with 7 bases between the two ends. The CDR3 has 11 residues. Germline CDR1 is DFQATT and CDR2 is SNEGSKA (reference sequence).

The rearrangement joins TRBV30 to TRBJ2-1; 9 positions agree with TRBD2. The CDR3 has 15 residues. Germline values: CDR1 GTSNPN, CDR2 SVGIG (reference sequence). The V segment lost 0 bases and the J segment 4 bases; nucleotides outside the gene matches: 4. CDR3 sequence (DNA): TGTGCCTGGAGTGTAGGTAGCGGGGGTTACAATGAGCAGTTCTTC. This encodes CAWSVGSGGYNEQFF.

The rearrangement uses TRBV2 and TRBJ2-2; a weak D match, TRBD2 (5 bases). The CDR3 has 15 residues. Trimming took off 3 bases at V and 4 bases at J, with 12 bases between the two ends. CDR1 is SNHLY and CDR2 is FYNNEI in the germline V gene. The CDR3 region has the DNA TGTGCCAGCAGTGATTCCCTAGCAGGCACCGGGGAGCTGTTTTTT. Residues: CASSDSLAGTGELFF.

J is TRBJ2-7 and V is TRBV19; D is perhaps TRBD2 (5 bases). This CDR3 comprises 13 residues. V gave up 4 bases and J gave up 4 bases, with 11 bases separating them. Germline V lookup: CDR1 LNHDA, CDR2 SQIVND (reference sequence). The CDR3 coding sequence is TGTGCCAGTAGTACCCTCCCGGGGTACGAGCAGTACTTC. Its translation: CASSTLPGYEQYF.

This rearrangement joins TRBV10-3 to TRBJ2-3, with 7 bases that match TRBD1. CDR1 ENHRY and CDR2 SYGVKD come from the germline V gene. The CDR3 runs 14 residues. V dropped 5 bases and J dropped 0; count of bases not matched to a gene: 2. The CDR3 coding sequence is TGTGCCATCAGTACAGGGGCCAGCACAGATACGCAGTATTTT. Translation gives CAISTGASTDTQYF.

V gene TRBV5-5 combines with J gene TRBJ1-2; 8 bases agree with TRBD1. The CDR3 sequence is 15 residues long. The trim removed 4 bases at V and 4 bases at J, leaving 9 bases unmatched. From germline, CDR1 is SGHKS and CDR2 YYEKEE (reference sequence). In DNA, the CDR3 is TGTGCCAGCAGCCCGGGACAGGTCCCTTCCTATGGCTACACCTTC. Translation gives CASSPGQVPSYGYTF. Combining the CDR3 with reference TRBV5-5 and TRBJ1-2 gives the whole variable domain DAGVTQSPTHLIKTRGQQVTLRCSPISGHKSVSWYQQVLGQGPQFIFQYYEKEERGRGNFPDRFSARQFPNYSSELNVNALLLGDSALYLCASSPGQVPSYGYTFGSGTRLTVV.

The chain is built from TRBV3-1 (or the pseudogene TRBV3-2) and TRBJ1-2; D uncertain. From germline, CDR1 is LGHDT and CDR2 YNNKEL (reference sequence). Trimming removed 3 bases from V and 3 bases from J, with 17 bases in between. The CDR3 has 16 amino acids. The CDR3 region is CASSQADSPGYYGYTF. The CDR3 coding sequence is TGTGCCAGCAGCCAGGCGGACTCCCCCGGATACTATGGCTACACCTTC.

This clone showed up just a few times. The rearrangement uses TRBV3-1 (or the pseudogene TRBV3-2) and TRBJ1-1; D possibly corresponds to TRBD1 (6 bases). Trimming took off 4 bases at V and 4 bases at J, with 16 bases between the two ends. CDR1 LGHDT and CDR2 YNNKEL come from the germline V gene (reference sequence). CDR3 length equals 15 residues. CDR3 bases: TGTGCCAGCAGCCCGTACAGGGTGGGGACCACTGAAGCTTTCTTT. Amino acid sequence: CASSPYRVGTTEAFF.

This rearrangement joins TRBV5-1 to TRBJ1-1; D gene unclear. The CDR3 totals 14 residues. Per germline, CDR1 SGHRS and CDR2 YFSETQ. V was clipped by 8 bases and J by 1 base, with 15 bases between them. Here the CDR3 reads CASRVGSGNTEAFF. DNA for the CDR3: TGCGCCAGTCGAGTAGGTTCGGGGAACACTGAAGCTTTCTTT. The complete variable domain, with remaining parts taken from reference TRBV5-1 and TRBJ1-1, reads KAGVTQTPRYLIKTRGQQVTLSCSPISGHRSVSWYQQTPGQGLQFLFEYFSETQRNKGNFPGRFSGRQFSNSRSEMNVSTLELGDSALYLCASRVGSGNTEAFFGQGTRLTVV.

This rearrangement joins TRBV14 to TRBJ1-2, with D unclear. Trimming stripped 1 base from V and 4 bases from J, with 7 bases between. Germline V CDR1 and CDR2: SGHDN, FVKESK. This CDR3 is 13 amino acids long. CDR3 in DNA: TGTGCCAGCAGCCAAGGGACTTTCTATGGCTACACCTTC. Its protein product is CASSQGTFYGYTF. The full variable domain, its missing parts supplied by reference TRBV14 and TRBJ1-2, is EAGVTQFPSHSVIEKGQTVTLRCDPISGHDNLYWYRRVMGKEIKFLLHFVKESKQDESGMPNNRFLAERTGGTYSTLKVQPAELEDSGVYFCASSQGTFYGYTFGSGTRLTVV.

The chain uses TRBV5-4 and TRBJ1-2; 11 nucleotides agree with TRBD1. Germline CDR1 and CDR2: SGHNT and YYREEE (reference sequence). V lost 4 bases and J lost 2; bases outside the gene matches: 4. CDR3 length: 15 amino acids. Here the CDR3 reads CASSRRDRGNYGYTF. The CDR3 bases are TGTGCCAGCAGCCGACGGGACAGGGGGAACTATGGCTACACCTTC.

This chain connects TRBV30 to TRBJ2-7; D might be TRBD1 (5 bases). Germline CDR1 and CDR2: GTSNPN and SVGIG (reference sequence). Trimming removed 2 bases from V and 3 bases from J, with 8 bases in between. This CDR3 is built from 12 residues. The CDR3 coding sequence is TGTGCCTGGAGTACCACAGGCTACGAGCAGTACTTC. This codes for CAWSTTGYEQYF.

This chain connects TRBV6-5 to TRBJ1-1; no clear D gene. The CDR3 extends over 16 amino acids. V lost 1 base to trimming and J lost 1 base, with 13 bases between them. The germline V gene encodes CDR1 MNHEY and CDR2 SVGAGI. In DNA, the CDR3 is TGTGCCAGCAGTTACTGGCCCGCCAGGTCGAACACTGAAGCTTTCTTT. The encoded protein is CASSYWPARSNTEAFF.

This clone showed up just a few times. The chain couples TRBV9 to TRBJ2-2; D is possibly TRBD1 (7 bases). Germline loops: CDR1 SGDLS, CDR2 YYNGEE. The V and J ends lost 2 bases and 3 bases respectively, with 8 bases between them. The CDR3 extends over 14 amino acids. The CDR3 DNA sequence: TGTGCCAGCAGCGTCAGGGGGGACACCGGGGAGCTGTTTTTT. This sequence encodes CASSVRGDTGELFF.

V usage is TRBV2 and J usage is TRBJ2-3; TRBD2 matches at 9 bases. Trimming at V came to 6 bases and at J to 1 base, leaving 5 bases not matched to a gene. Germline values: CDR1 SNHLY, CDR2 FYNNEI. This CDR3 has 15 amino acids. The CDR3 DNA reads TGTGCCAGCAGCCCCGCTAGCGGGGGCACAGATACGCAGTATTTT. Its translation: CASSPASGGTDTQYF. Full variable domain (rest looked up from reference TRBV2 and TRBJ2-3): EPEVTQTPSHQVTQMGQEVILRCVPISNHLYFYWYRQILGQKVEFLVSFYNNEISEKSEIFDDQFSVERPDGSNFTLKIRSTKLEDSAMYFCASSPASGGTDTQYFGPGTRLTVL.

The chain recombines TRBV6-4 with TRBJ2-4; TRBD1 might be the D (7 bases). V was pared by 7 bases and J by 6 bases, with 19 bases between. This CDR3 spans 15 amino acids. Germline values: CDR1 MRHNA, CDR2 SNTAGT. The CDR3 DNA reads TGTGCCAGCAAGGCAGGGGGGACGGAGGCAAACATTCAGTACTTC. It yields the protein CASKAGGTEANIQYF.

This clone has just one count. This rearrangement joins TRBV11-3 to TRBJ2-6; a possible D gene is TRBD1 (5 bases). V lost 2 bases and J lost 0, with 11 bases in between. Germline CDR1 and CDR2: SGHNT and YENEEA. The CDR3 sequence is 17 residues long. The DNA of the CDR3 is TGTGCCAGCAGCTTATCCTACAGGTACTCTGGGGCCAACGTCCTGACTTTC. This gives the protein CASSLSYRYSGANVLTF. The whole variable domain, filled in from reference TRBV11-3 and TRBJ2-6, reads EAGVVQSPRYKIIEKKQPVAFWCNPISGHNTLYWYLQNLGQGPELLIRYENEEAVDDSQLPKDRFSAERLKGVDSTLKIQPAELGDSAVYLCASSLSYRYSGANVLTFGAGSRLTVL.

This sequence joins TRBV2 and TRBJ2-7; weak D call: TRBD1 (6 bases). The CDR3 covers 14 residues. Looked up from germline, CDR1 is SNHLY and CDR2 is FYNNEI. The V end lost 5 bases, the J end lost 0 bases, and 11 bases lay between the germline ends. CDR3 amino acids: CASSWGHSSYEQYF. CDR3 sequence (DNA): TGTGCCAGCAGTTGGGGGCATAGCTCCTACGAGCAGTACTTC.

The chain links TRBV14 to TRBJ2-3; tentative D call: TRBD2 (5 bases). V dropped 4 bases and J dropped 0 bases, with 17 bases sitting between them. The germline CDR1 and CDR2 sequences are SGHDN and FVKESK. CDR3 length: 17 amino acids. The CDR3 DNA reads TGTGCCAGCAGCCTAATGGAGCGGAGTTTTAGCACAGATACGCAGTATTTT. Translating gives CASSLMERSFSTDTQYF.

CDR3 DNA sequence: TGTGCCAGCAGACGACAGGGGGCAAGGGAGCAGTACTTC. The encoded protein is CASRRQGAREQYF. The chain recombines TRBV6-5 with TRBJ2-7; 10 bases align to TRBD1. The CDR3 length is 13 residues. From germline, CDR1 is MNHEY and CDR2 SVGAGI. V lost 6 bases and J lost 7; bases outside the gene matches: 6.

V is TRBV19 and J is TRBJ2-3, with 8 bases matching TRBD2. The CDR3 is made up of 17 amino acids. J lost 4 bases, V lost 5 bases, and 14 bases had no gene match. Germline V gene sequence: CDR1 LNHDA, CDR2 SQIVND (reference sequence). Here the CDR3 DNA reads TGTGCCAGTAGTCGGGGTTACGGGGGGGCCGGTGCAGATACGCAGTATTTT. The encoded protein is CASSRGYGGAGADTQYF. The whole variable domain, filled in from reference TRBV19 and TRBJ2-3, reads DGGITQSPKYLFRKEGQNVTLSCEQNLNHDAMYWYRQDPGQGLRLIYYSQIVNDFQKGDIAEGYSVSREKKESFPLTVTSAQKNPTAFYLCASSRGYGGAGADTQYFGPGTRLTVL.

V usage is TRBV3-1 (or the pseudogene TRBV3-2) and J usage is TRBJ1-4, with 7 bases aligning to TRBD1. V was clipped by 4 bases and J by 4 bases; unmatched bases: 15. Germline-derived CDR1 and CDR2 are LGHDT and YNNKEL (reference sequence). This CDR3 has 18 amino acids. The CDR3 nucleotides read TGTGCCAGCAGCCGAGTCTGGCCGGGACAGAGATATAATGAAAAACTGTTTTTT. Amino acids: CASSRVWPGQRYNEKLFF.

The CDR3 loop is CASSTTGVNQPQHF. The DNA for the CDR3 is TGTGCCAGCTCAACGACAGGGGTCAATCAGCCCCAGCATTTT. The rearrangement uses TRBV18 and TRBJ1-5, with 8 bases identical to TRBD1. The junction had 3 bases not matched to a gene; V was cut back by 5 bases and J by 3 bases. CDR1 KGHSH and CDR2 LQKENI come from the germline V gene. The length of the CDR3 is 14 residues.

The CDR3 is CASSPSGGFNEQYF. CDR3 sequence (DNA): TGTGCCAGCAGCCCATCAGGGGGATTTAACGAGCAGTACTTC. V gene TRBV7-9 combines with J gene TRBJ2-7; 7 bases are shared with TRBD1. V was pared by 5 bases and J by 5 bases, with 9 bases of the junction left unmatched. Per germline, CDR1 SEHNR and CDR2 FQNEAQ (reference sequence). The CDR3 totals 14 residues.

This clone has only one observation. The rearrangement uses TRBV5-1 and TRBJ1-2, with TRBD1 matching 10 bases. From germline, CDR1 is SGHRS and CDR2 YFSETQ. After removal of 2 bases from V and 8 bases from J, the junction contained 9 bases not matched to a gene. This CDR3 has 15 amino acids. CDR3 nucleotides: TGCGCCAGCAGCTTCCCGACAGGGGGCTTGCGGGGCTACACCTTC. Translated, it gives CASSFPTGGLRGYTF.

The chain recombines TRBV19 with TRBJ1-1, with D perhaps matching TRBD1 (5 bases). Deletions cut 3 bases from V and 2 bases from J, with 10 bases between. Germline-derived CDR1 and CDR2 are LNHDA and SQIVND (reference sequence). This CDR3 contains 14 residues. The CDR3 DNA is TGTGCCAGTAGTATCGACAGAAGAAACACTGAAGCTTTCTTT. Its translation: CASSIDRRNTEAFF.

The chain uses TRBV3-1 (or the pseudogene TRBV3-2) and TRBJ1-2; 7 nucleotides match TRBD1. The CDR3 runs 13 residues. The junction had 5 bases not matched to a gene; V was cut back by 6 bases and J by 4 bases. Germline V gene lookup returns CDR1 LGHDT and CDR2 YNNKEL (reference sequence). This chain's CDR3 is CASSLDRIYGYTF. DNA for the CDR3: TGTGCCAGCAGTCTGGACAGGATCTATGGCTACACCTTC.

This clone appeared once. The chain links TRBV4-1 to TRBJ1-2; 10 bases align to TRBD1. Per the germline V gene, CDR1 is MGHRA and CDR2 is YSYEKL. V shed 6 bases and J 0 bases; nucleotides not matched to a gene: 10. The CDR3 loop spans 17 amino acids. The CDR3 loop reads CASRAPGQGKSNYGYTF. The CDR3 nucleotides read TGCGCCAGCAGAGCTCCGGGACAGGGGAAGTCTAACTATGGCTACACCTTC.